The clone carrying this T cell receptor beta chain has at least ten counts. As yet, its antigen is unknown. The CDR3 has 14 residues. V was trimmed by 6 bases and J by 7 bases, leaving 16 bases between them. CDR1 is KGHSH, CDR2 LQKENI, per germline. The time point here: pre-sensitization, week 0. Specified treatment: therapeutic diphenylcyclopropenone sensitization with weekly scalp DPC. This sample was included in a study of human T cells and chemical hapten exposure. On the study more broadly: A roughly 2 cm by roughly 2 cm inner upper arm patch received 2% DPC for sensitization. Points from the study as a whole: The study found expanded TCRs formed significantly more large CDR3 similarity clusters than controls.

For the library, individual cDNA molecules each received unique molecular identifiers. Original processing notes: A typical sample had roughly 96,000 TCRs, with about 20,000 to 700,000 overall. TCRdb redid the calling of the RACE reads with MiXCR, one entry per CDR3 protein. Here the V and J calls rest on TCRdb's processing, not on the authors' analysis. The sample records over 300,000 distinct CDR3 sequences, more than 4.5% being singletons. The chain recombines TRBV18 with TRBJ1-5; D not certain. The source was whole blood, collected in connection with sensitization to the hapten diphenylcyclopropenone (DPC). This receptor was obtained from a woman aged 50 to 60 with alopecia areata. Some clones in this sample may be carry-over from other donors' samples. The CDR3 here is CASSPSSIGQPQHF. The CDR3, as DNA: TGTGCCAGCTCCCCTTCCTCCATTGGGCAGCCCCAGCATTTT. The full variable domain, with the rest looked up from reference TRBV18 and TRBJ1-5, is NAGVMQNPRHLVRRRGQEARLRCSPMKGHSHVYWYRQLPEEGLKFMVYLQKENIIDESGMPKERFSAEFPKEGPSILRIQQVVRGDSAAYFCASSPSSIGQPQHFGDGTRLSIL.